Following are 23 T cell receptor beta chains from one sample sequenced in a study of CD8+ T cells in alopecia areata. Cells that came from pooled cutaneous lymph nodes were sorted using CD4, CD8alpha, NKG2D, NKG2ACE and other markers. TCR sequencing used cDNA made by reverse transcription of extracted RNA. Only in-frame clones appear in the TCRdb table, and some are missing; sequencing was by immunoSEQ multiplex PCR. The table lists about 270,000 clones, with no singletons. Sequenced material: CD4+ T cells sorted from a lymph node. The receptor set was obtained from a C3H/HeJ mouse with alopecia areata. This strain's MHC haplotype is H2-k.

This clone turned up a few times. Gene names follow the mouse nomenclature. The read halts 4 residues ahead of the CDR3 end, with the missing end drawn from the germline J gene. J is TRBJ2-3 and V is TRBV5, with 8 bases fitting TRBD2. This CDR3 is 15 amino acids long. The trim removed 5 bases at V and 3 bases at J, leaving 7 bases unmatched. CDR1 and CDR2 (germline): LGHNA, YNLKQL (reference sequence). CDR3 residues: CASSAWGVSAETLYF. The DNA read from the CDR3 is TGTGCCAGCAGCGCCTGGGGGGTTAGCGCAGAA.

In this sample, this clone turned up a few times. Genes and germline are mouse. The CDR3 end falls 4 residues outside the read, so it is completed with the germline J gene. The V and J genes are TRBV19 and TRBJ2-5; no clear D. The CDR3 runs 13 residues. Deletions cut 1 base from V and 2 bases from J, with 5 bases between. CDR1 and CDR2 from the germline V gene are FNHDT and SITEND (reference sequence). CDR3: CASSIKSQDTQYF. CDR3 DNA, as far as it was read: TGTGCCAGCAGTATAAAGTCCCAAGAC.

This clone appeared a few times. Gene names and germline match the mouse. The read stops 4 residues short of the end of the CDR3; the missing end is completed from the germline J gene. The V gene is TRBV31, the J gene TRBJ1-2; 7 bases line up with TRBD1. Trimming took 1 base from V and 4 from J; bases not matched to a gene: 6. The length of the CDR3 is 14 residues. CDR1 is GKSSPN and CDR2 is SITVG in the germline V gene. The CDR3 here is CAWSRDRQGSDYTF. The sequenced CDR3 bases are TGTGCCTGGAGTCGGGACAGACAAGGCTCC.

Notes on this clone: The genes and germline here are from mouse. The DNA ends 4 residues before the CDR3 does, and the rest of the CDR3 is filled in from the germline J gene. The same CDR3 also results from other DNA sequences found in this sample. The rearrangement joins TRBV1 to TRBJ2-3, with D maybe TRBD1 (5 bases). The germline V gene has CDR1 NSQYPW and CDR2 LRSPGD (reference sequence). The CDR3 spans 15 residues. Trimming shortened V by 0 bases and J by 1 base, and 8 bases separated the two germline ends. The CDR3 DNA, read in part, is TGCACCTGCAGTGCAGATCAGGGAGGTGCAGAA. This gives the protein CTCSADQGGAE. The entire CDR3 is CTCSADQGGAETLYF.

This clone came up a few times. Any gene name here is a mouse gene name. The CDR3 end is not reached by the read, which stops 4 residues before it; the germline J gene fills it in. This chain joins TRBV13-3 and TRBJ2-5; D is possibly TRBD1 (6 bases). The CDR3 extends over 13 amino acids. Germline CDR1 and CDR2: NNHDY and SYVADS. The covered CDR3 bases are TGTGCCAGCAGTGATACAGGGTCGGAC. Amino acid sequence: CASSDTGSD. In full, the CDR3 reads CASSDTGSDTQYF. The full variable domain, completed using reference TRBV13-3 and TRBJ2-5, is EAAVTQSPRSKVAVTGGKVTLSCHQTNNHDYMYWYRQDTGHGLRLIHYSYVADSTEKGDIPDGYKASRPSQENFSLILELASLSQTAVYFCASSDTGSDTQYFGPGTRLLVL.

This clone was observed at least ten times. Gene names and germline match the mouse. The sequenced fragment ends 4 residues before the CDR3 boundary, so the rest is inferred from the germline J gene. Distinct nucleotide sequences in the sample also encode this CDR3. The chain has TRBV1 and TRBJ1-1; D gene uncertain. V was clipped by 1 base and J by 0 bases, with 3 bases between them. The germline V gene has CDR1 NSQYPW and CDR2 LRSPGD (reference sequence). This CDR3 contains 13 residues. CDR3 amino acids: CTCSAGQNTEVFF. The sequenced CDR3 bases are TGCACCTGCAGTGCAGGACAGAACACA.

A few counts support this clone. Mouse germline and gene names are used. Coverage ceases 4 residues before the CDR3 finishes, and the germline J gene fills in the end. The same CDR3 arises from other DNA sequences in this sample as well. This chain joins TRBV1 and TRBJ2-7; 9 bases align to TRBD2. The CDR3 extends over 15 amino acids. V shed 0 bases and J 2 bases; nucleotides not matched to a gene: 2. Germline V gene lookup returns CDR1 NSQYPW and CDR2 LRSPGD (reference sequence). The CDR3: CTCSADPGGAYEQYF. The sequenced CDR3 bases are TGCACCTGCAGTGCAGATCCTGGGGGGGCCTAT.

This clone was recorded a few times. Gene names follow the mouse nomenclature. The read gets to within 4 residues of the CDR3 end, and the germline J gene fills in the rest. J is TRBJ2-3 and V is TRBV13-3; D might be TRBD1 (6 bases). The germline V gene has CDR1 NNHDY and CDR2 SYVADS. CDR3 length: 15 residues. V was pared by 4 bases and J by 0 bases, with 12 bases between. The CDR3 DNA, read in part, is TGTGCCAGCAGTCCTAGGACAGCTAGTGCAGAA. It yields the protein CASSPRTASAE. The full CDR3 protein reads CASSPRTASAETLYF.

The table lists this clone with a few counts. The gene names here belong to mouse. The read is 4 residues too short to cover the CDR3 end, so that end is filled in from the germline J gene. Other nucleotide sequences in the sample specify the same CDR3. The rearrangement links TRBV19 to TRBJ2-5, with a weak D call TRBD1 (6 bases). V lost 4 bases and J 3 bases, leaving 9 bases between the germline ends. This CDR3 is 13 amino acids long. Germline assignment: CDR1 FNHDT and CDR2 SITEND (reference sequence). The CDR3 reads CASSPGQQDTQYF. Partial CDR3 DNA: TGTGCCAGCAGTCCCGGACAGCAAGAC.

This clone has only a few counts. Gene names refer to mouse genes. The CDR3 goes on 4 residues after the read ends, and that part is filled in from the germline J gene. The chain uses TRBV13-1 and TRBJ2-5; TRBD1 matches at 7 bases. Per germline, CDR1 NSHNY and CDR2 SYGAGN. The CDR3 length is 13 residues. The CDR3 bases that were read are TGTGCCAGCAGTCTCGACAGGGAGGAC. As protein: CASSLDRED. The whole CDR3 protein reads CASSLDREDTQYF.

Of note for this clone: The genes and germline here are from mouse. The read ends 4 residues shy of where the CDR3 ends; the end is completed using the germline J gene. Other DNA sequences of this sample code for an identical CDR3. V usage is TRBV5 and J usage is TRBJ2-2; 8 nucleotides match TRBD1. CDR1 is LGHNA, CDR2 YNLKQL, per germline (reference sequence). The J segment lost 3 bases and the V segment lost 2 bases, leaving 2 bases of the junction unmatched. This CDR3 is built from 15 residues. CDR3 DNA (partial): TGTGCCAGCAGCCAATCAGGGGGCGACACCGGG. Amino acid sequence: CASSQSGGDTG. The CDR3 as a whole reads CASSQSGGDTGQLYF.

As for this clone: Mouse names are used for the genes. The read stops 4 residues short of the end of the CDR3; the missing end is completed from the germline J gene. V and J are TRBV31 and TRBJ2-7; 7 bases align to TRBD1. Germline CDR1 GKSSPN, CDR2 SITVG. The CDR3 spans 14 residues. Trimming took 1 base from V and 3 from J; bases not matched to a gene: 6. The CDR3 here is CAWSPETGFYEQYF. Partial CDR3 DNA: TGTGCCTGGAGTCCTGAGACAGGGTTCTAT.

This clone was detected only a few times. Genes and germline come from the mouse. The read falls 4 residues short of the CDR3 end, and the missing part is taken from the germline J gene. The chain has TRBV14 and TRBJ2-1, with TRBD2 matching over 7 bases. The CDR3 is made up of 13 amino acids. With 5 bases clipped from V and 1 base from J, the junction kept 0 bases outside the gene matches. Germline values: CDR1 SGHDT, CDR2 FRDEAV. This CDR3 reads CASRGGNYAEQFF. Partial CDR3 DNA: TGTGCCAGCAGGGGGGGGAACTATGCT.

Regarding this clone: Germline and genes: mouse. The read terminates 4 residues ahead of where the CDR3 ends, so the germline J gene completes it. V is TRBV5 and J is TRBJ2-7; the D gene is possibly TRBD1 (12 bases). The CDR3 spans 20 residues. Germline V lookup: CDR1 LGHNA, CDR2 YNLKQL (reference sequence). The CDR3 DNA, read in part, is TGTGCCAGCAGCCAAGAGACCCGGGACAGGGGGCGGACTGGGGGGTAT. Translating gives CASSQETRDRGRTGGY. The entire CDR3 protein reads CASSQETRDRGRTGGYEQYF.

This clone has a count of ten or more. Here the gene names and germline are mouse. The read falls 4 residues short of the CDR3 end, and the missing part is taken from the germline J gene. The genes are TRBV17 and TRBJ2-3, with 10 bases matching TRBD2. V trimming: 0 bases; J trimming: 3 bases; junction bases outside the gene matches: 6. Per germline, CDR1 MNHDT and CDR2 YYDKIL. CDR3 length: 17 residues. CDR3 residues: CASSRDQTGGIAETLYF. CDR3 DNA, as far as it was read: TGTGCTAGCAGTAGAGATCAGACTGGGGGGATCGCAGAA.

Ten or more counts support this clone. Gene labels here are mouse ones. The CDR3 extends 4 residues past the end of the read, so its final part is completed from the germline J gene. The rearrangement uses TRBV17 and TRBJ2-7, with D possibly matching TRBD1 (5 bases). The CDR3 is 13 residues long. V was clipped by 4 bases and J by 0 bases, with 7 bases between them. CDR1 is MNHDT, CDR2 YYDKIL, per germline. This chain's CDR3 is CASSTGSSYEQYF. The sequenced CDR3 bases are TGTGCTAGCAGTACAGGGAGCTCCTAT.

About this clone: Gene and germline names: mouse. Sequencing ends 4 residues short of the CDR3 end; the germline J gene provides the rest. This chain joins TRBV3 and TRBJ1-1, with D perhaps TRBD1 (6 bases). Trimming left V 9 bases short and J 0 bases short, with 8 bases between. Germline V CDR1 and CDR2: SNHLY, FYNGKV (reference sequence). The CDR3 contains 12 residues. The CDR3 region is CARYRENTEVFF. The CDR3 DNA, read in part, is TGTGCCAGGTACAGGGAGAACACA.

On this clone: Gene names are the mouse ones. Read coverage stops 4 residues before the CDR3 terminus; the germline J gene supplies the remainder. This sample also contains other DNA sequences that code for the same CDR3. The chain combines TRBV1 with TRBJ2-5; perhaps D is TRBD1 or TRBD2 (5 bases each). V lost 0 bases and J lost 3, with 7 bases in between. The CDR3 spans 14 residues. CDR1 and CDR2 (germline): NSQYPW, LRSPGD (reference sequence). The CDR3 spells CTCSAEGDQDTQYF. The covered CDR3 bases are TGCACCTGCAGTGCAGAGGGGGATCAAGAC.

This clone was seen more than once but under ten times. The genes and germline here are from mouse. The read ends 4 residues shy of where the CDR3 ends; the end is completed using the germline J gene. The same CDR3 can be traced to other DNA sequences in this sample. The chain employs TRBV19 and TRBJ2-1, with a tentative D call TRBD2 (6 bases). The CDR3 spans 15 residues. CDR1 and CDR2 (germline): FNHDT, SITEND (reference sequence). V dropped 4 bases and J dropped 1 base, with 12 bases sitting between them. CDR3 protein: CASSPGTPNYAEQFF. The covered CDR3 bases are TGTGCCAGCAGTCCCGGGACTCCAAACTATGCT.

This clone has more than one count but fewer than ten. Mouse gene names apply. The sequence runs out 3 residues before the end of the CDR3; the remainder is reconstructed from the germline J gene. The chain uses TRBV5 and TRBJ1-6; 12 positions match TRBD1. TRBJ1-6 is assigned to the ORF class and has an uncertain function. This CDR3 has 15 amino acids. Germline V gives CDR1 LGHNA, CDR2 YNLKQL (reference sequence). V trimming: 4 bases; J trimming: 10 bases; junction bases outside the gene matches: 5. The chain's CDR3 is CASSPGQGAGSPLYF. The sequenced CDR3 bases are TGTGCCAGCAGCCCGGGACAGGGGGCTGGATCGCCC.

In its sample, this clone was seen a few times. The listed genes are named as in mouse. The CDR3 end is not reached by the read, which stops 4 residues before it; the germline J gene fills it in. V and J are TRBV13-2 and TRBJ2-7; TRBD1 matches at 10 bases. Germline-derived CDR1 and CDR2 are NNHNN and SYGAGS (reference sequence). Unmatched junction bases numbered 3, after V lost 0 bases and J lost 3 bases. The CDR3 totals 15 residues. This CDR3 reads CASGDAGTGVYEQYF. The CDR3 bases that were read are TGTGCCAGCGGTGATGCAGGGACAGGGGTCTAT.

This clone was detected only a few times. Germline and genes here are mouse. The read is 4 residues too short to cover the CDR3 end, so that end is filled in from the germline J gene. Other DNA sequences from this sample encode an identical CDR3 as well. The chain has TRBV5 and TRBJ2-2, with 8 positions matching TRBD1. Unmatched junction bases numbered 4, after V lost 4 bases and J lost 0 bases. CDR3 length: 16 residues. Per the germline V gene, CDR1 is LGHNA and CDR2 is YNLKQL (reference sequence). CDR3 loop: CASSPTGGANTGQLYF. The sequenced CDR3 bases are TGTGCCAGCAGCCCCACAGGGGGTGCAAACACCGGG.

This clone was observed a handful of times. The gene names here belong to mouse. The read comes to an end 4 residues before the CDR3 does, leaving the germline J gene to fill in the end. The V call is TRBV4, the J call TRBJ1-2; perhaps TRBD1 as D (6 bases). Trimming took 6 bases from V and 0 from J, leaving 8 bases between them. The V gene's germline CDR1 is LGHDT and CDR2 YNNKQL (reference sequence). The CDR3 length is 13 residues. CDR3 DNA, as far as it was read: TGTGCCAGCAGTCGGGACACAAACTCC. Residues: CASSRDTNS. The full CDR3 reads CASSRDTNSDYTF.